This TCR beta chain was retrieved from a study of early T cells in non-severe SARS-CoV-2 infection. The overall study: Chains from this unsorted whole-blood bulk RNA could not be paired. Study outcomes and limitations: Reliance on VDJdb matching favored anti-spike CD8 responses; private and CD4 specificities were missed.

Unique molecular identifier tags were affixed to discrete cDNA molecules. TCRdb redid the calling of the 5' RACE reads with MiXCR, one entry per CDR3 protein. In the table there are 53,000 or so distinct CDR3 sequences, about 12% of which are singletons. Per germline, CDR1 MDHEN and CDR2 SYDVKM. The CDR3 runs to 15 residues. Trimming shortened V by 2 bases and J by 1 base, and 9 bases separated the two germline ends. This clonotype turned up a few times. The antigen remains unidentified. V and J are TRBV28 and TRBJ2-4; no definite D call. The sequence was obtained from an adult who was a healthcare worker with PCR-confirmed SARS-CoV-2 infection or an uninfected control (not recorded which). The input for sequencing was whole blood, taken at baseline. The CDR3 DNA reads TGTGCCAGCAGTTTAGTCGGGCAGGCCAAAAACATTCAGTACTTC. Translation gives CASSLVGQAKNIQYF. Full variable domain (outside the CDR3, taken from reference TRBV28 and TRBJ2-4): DVKVTQSSRYLVKRTGEKVFLECVQDMDHENMFWYRQDPGLGLRLIYFSYDVKMKEKGDIPEGYSVSREKKERFSLILESASTNQTSMYLCASSLVGQAKNIQYFGAGTRLSVL.